Detailed here is one TCR beta chain. Its antigen is unidentified. Germline V gene sequence: CDR1 SQVTM, CDR2 ANQGSEA. Trimming at V came to 6 bases and at J to 6 bases, leaving 11 bases not matched to a gene. CDR3 length equals 16 residues. The data stem from a study of siplizumab effects on memory and regulatory T cells. The study's findings and limits: The authors did not confirm suppressive function in proliferating Tregs from siplizumab cultures.

TCRdb's copy holds only in-frame clones and misses some; the assay was immunoSEQ multiplex PCR. The data contain about 120,000 clones, 80% to 95% of them singletons. The TCR sequence derives from a human donor in good health. Sequencing was performed on CD4+ T cells sorted from blood. J is TRBJ2-2 and V is TRBV29-1; 12 bases line up with TRBD2. The CDR3 protein is CSVLLAGGPPAGELFF. The DNA of the CDR3 is TGCAGCGTCCTTCTAGCGGGAGGGCCTCCTGCCGGGGAGCTGTTTTTT.